This section outlines one TCR beta chain sequence together with its context. Its target is not known. The CDR3 runs to 14 residues. The V and J ends lost 5 bases and 9 bases, in that order; junction bases with no gene match: 9. Germline-derived CDR1 and CDR2 are SEHNR and FQNEAQ (reference sequence). Only in-frame clones appear in the TCRdb table, and some are missing; sequencing was by immunoSEQ multiplex PCR. This repertoire shows 14,000 or so clones, 60% to 85% found once; its top ten account for more than 25%. Before sequencing, viral peptide pools were used by the ViraFEST assay to expand antigen-specific CD4+ T cells. CD4+ T cells were isolated after 10 days of culture. A PCR test confirmed that the person had SARS-CoV-2 infection between March and December 2020. Either the mRNA-1273 or the BNT162b2 vaccine was given to participants as two doses. Every well housed 2.1 million or so PBMC, which grew in culture alongside 8.5 to 10 IU/ml IL-2 and roughly 9.9 ug/ml peptides.

This entry belongs to a study of vaccination effects on CD4 cells after COVID-19. Study observations and caveats: Late in the post-vaccination period, infection-induced and vaccine-induced clones underwent marked clonal contraction.

The chain recombines TRBV7-9 with TRBJ2-5, with 10 bases aligning to TRBD2. The sample consisted of CD4+ T cells from PBMCs cultured with HCoV-NL63 spike peptides, taken after COVID-19 vaccination. The TCR originated in a human donor who had a prior SARS-CoV-2 infection. The CDR3 sequence is CASSPPKRGGPQYF. The DNA of the CDR3 is TGTGCCAGCAGCCCCCCGAAGCGGGGGGGCCCCCAGTACTTC.